This entry features one T cell receptor (beta chain) sequence. This entry belongs to a study of technical replicates of blood from a handful of donors. Method: immunoSEQ multiplex PCR; TCRdb's copy keeps in-frame clones and lacks some. The table shows tens of thousands of clones, with more than 85% occurring only once. The TCR sequence derives from a human donor in good health. Some clones in this sample may be carry-over from other donors' samples. Sequencing was performed on PBMCs.

CDR3 sequence reads: CASSLGPTTMPQHF. The CDR3 DNA reads TGTGCCAGTAGTCTTGGCCCAACCACCATGCCCCAGCATTTT. The genes are TRBV19 and TRBJ1-5; D call uncertain. CDR3 length: 14 amino acids. In germline, CDR1 is LNHDA, CDR2 SQIVND (reference sequence). Trimming shortened V by 5 bases and J by 9 bases, and 17 bases separated the two germline ends.